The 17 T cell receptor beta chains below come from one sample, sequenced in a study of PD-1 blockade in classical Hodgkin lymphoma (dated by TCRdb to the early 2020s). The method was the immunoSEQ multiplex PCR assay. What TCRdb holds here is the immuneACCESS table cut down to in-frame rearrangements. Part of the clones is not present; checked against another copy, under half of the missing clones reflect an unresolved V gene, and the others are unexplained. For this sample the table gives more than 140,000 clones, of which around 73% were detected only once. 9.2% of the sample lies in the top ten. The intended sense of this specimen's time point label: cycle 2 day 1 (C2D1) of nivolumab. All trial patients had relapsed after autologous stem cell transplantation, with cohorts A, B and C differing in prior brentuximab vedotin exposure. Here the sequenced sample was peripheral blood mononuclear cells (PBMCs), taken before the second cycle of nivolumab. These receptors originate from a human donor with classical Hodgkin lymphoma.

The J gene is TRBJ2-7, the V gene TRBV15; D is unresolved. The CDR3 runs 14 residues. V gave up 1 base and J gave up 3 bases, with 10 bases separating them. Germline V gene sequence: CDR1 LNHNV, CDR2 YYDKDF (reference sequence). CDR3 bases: TGTGCCACCAGCAGAGGGCTAGAGGACTACGAGCAGTACTTC. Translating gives CATSRGLEDYEQYF.

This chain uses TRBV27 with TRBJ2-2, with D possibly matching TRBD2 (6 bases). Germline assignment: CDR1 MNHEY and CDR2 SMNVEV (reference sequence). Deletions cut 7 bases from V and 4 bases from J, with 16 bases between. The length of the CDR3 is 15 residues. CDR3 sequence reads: CASKVRMGGTGELFF. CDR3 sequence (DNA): TGTGCCAGCAAGGTCCGAATGGGGGGCACCGGGGAGCTGTTTTTT.

CDR3 sequence reads: CASGSVSGNTIYF. The CDR3 DNA reads TGTGCCAGCGGTTCGGTCTCTGGAAACACCATATATTTT. This chain uses TRBV6-1 with TRBJ1-3; D is ambiguous. Trimming took off 8 bases at V and 0 bases at J, with 8 bases between the two ends. Germline CDR1 reads MNHNS; CDR2 reads SASEGT. There are 13 residues in the CDR3.

CDR3 nucleotides: TGTGCCAGCAGTTCCACCCGTCTAGCGGGAGCCAGGGGAGATACGCAGTATTTT. This translates into CASSSTRLAGARGDTQYF. The chain has TRBV27 and TRBJ2-3, with 10 bases that match TRBD2. This CDR3 is 18 amino acids long. V lost 4 bases to trimming and J lost 5 bases; unmatched junction nucleotides: 15. The V gene's germline CDR1 is MNHEY and CDR2 SMNVEV (reference sequence).

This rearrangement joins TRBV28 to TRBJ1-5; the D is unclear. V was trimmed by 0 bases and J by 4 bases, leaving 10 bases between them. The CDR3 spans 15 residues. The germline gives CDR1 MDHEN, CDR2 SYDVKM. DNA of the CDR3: TGTGCCAGCAGTTTATGGTCACAGATAAATCAGCCCCAGCATTTT. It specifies CASSLWSQINQPQHF.

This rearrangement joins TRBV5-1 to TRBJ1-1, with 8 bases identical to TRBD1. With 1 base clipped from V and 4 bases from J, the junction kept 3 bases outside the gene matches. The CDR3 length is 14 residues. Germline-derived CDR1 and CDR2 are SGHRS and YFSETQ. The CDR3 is CASSLTTGGTEAFF. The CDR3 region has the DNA TGCGCCAGCAGCTTGACCACAGGGGGCACTGAAGCTTTCTTT.

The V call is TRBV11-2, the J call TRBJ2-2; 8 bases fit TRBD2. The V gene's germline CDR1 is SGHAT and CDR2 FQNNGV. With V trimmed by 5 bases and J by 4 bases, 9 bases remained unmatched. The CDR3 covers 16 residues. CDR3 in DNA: TGTGCCAGCAGCGCCCGGACTAGCAAGGGCACCGGGGAGCTGTTTTTT. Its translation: CASSARTSKGTGELFF.

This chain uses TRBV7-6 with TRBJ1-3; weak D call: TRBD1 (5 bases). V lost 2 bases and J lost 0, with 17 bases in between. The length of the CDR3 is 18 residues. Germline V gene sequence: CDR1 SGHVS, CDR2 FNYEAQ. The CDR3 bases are TGTGCCAGCAGCTTATTGGCGGCCGCAACAGGCTCTGGAAACACCATATATTTT. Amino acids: CASSLLAAATGSGNTIYF.

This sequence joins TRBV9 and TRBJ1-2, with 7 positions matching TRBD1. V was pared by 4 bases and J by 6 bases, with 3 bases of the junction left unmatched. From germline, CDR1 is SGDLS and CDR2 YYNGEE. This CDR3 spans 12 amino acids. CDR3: CASSSQGDGYTF. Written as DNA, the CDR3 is TGTGCCAGCAGCTCCCAGGGGGATGGCTACACCTTC.

CDR3 loop: CASSLAAGANYEQYF. In DNA, the CDR3 is TGTGCCAGCAGCTTGGCAGCGGGAGCCAACTACGAGCAGTACTTC. V gene TRBV5-4 combines with J gene TRBJ2-7; 8 bases are shared with TRBD2. V trimming: 0 bases; J trimming: 3 bases; junction bases outside the gene matches: 5. Germline assignment: CDR1 SGHNT and CDR2 YYREEE (reference sequence). This CDR3 has 15 residues.

The CDR3 nucleotides read TGTGCCAGCAGTGTGGACTACCAAGAGACCCAGTACTTC. Its protein product is CASSVDYQETQYF. The chain links TRBV2 to TRBJ2-5, with D perhaps TRBD2 (5 bases). V lost 4 bases to trimming and J lost 0 bases, with 6 bases between them. This CDR3 region has 13 residues. The germline V gene encodes CDR1 SNHLY and CDR2 FYNNEI.

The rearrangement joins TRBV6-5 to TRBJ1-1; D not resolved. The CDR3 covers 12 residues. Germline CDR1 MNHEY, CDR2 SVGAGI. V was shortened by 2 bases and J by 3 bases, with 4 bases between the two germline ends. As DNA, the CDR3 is TGTGCCAGCAGTTACCTTTACACTGAAGCTTTCTTT. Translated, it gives CASSYLYTEAFF.

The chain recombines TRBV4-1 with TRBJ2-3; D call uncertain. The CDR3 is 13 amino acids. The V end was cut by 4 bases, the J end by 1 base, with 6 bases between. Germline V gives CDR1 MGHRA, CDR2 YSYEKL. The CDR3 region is CASSPWGTDTQYF. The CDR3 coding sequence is TGCGCCAGCAGCCCCTGGGGCACAGATACGCAGTATTTT.

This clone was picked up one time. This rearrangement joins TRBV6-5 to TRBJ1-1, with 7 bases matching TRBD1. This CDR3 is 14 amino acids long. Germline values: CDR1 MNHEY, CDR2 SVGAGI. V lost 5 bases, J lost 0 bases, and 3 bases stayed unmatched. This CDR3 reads CASSGGQVNTEAFF. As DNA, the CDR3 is TGTGCCAGCAGTGGCGGACAGGTGAACACTGAAGCTTTCTTT.

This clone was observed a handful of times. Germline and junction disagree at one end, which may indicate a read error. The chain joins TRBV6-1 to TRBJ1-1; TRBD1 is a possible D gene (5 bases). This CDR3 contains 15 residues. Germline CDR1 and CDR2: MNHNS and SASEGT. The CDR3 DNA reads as TGTGCCAGCAGGGAAGGGACGGTGATGAACACTGAAGCTTTCTTT. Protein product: CASREGTVMNTEAFF.

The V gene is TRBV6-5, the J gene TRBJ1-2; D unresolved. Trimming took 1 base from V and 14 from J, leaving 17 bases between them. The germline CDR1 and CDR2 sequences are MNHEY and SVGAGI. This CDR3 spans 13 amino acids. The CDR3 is CASSYYRAGIYTF. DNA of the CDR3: TGTGCCAGCAGTTACTACCGGGCGGGGATCTATACCTTC.

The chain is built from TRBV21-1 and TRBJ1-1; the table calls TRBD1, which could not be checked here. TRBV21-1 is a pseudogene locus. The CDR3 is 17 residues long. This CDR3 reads CASSKRGTGRVNTEAFF. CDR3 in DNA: TGTGCCAGCAGCAAACGGGGGACAGGGAGGGTGAACACTGAAGCTTTCTTT.